This T cell receptor beta chain was sequenced in a study of monozygotic twins with inflammatory bowel disease. The study's findings and limits: There was no support for any single strong signal or clonotype associated with IBD. Repertoire similarity did not separate concordant from discordant twins, possibly from limited power.

TCRdb reanalyzed the 5' RACE reads, giving one entry per CDR3 protein sequence and no DNA. The listing contains approximately 400,000 distinct CDR3 sequences. A word on this clonotype: Its antigen is unidentified.

The length of the CDR3 is 14 residues. Sequencing was performed on blood. The chain combines TRBV12-3 or TRBV12-4 with TRBJ1-5; there is no DNA to check the TCRdb D call of TRBD1. This TCR derives from a human donor with ulcerative colitis or Crohn's disease, or a healthy co-twin of an affected twin (not recorded which). The CDR3 loop reads CATRRGGSNQPQHF.